The 15 T cell receptor beta chains below come from one sample, sequenced in a study of HIV-infected children after antiretroviral therapy interruption. Unique molecular identifiers were included in an RNA-based 3' RACE TCR library. MiXCR, applied by TCRdb to the 3' RACE reads, yields one record per CDR3 protein. There are around 40,000 distinct CDR3 sequences in the sample; approximately 6.1% occur only once, and about 0.91% lies in the top ten. The treatment is: PENTA 11 planned treatment interruption arm or continuous ART arm. Sequenced here: CD45RA+ CD4+ T cells from PBMCs, pooled from several time points, sampled from a donor given antiretroviral therapy, either interrupted or continuous. As to subset: naive CD4+ CD45RA+ CD45RO- T cells. The receptors originated from a pool of human donors with HIV.

This clonotype showed up many times. This chain uses TRBV6-5 with TRBJ2-1; TRBD1 is a possible D gene (5 bases). With 0 bases removed from V and 9 bases from J, the gap between germline ends came to 12 bases. The CDR3 length is 14 residues. Germline assignment: CDR1 MNHEY and CDR2 SVGAGI. The CDR3 coding sequence is TGTGCCAGCAGTTACTCTGGGTTAAGGGGTGAGCAGTTCTTC. Translating gives CASSYSGLRGEQFF.

This clonotype was seen many times. The junction shows a germline mismatch at one end, possibly a read error. The CDR3 DNA follows: TGTGCAAGCAGCTTAAACTTCTATGAACAGTACTTC. Its protein product is CASSLNFYEQYF. V gene TRBV12-3 or TRBV12-4 combines with J gene TRBJ2-7, with D unclear. This CDR3 region has 12 residues.

This chain links TRBV28 with TRBJ2-5; D gene ambiguous. The CDR3 length is 15 residues. V was trimmed by 7 bases and J by 4 bases, leaving 19 bases between them. Germline values: CDR1 MDHEN, CDR2 SYDVKM. DNA for the CDR3: TGTGCCAGCACCTCCCCCCGAGCAGGCGTAGAGACCCAGTACTTC. Translating gives CASTSPRAGVETQYF.

By sample fraction, this clonotype is medium-sized (0.01 to 0.1%). The chain joins TRBV29-1 to TRBJ1-1; no clear D gene. This CDR3 is 11 amino acids long. The V end lost 4 bases, the J end lost 4 bases, and 7 bases lay between the germline ends. Germline CDR1 is SQVTM and CDR2 is ANQGSEA. DNA of the CDR3: TGCAGCGTTGGTCTAATCACTGAAGCTTTCTTT. This gives the protein CSVGLITEAFF.

This clonotype has at least ten counts. The chain joins TRBV20-1 to TRBJ2-1; D remains ambiguous. The CDR3 contains 12 residues. Trimming cost V 0 bases and J 6 bases, with 6 bases left between them. Germline CDR1 is DFQATT and CDR2 is SNEGSKA (reference sequence). In DNA, the CDR3 is TGCAGTGCTAGAGATGACTCCAATGAGCAGTTCTTC. Translated, it gives CSARDDSNEQFF.

This clonotype was seen at least ten times. V is TRBV6-6 and J is TRBJ2-1; 7 bases agree with TRBD1. The CDR3 runs to 15 residues. CDR1 and CDR2 from the germline V gene are MNHNY and SVGAGI (reference sequence). The junction had 14 bases not matched to a gene; V was cut back by 6 bases and J by 9 bases. The CDR3 protein is CASRPDRVRRGEQFF. CDR3 nucleotide sequence: TGTGCCAGCAGGCCTGACAGGGTGCGGCGCGGTGAGCAGTTCTTC.

V is TRBV6-2 or TRBV6-3 and J is TRBJ2-1, with 8 bases fitting TRBD2. Germline loops: CDR1 MNHEY, CDR2 SVGEGT. CDR3 length: 12 residues. The CDR3 nucleotides are TGTGGGAGCGGGAGCGCCTACAATGAGCAGTTCTTC. Translating it yields CGSGSAYNEQFF.

This clonotype was seen a few times. The junction shows a germline mismatch at one end, possibly a read error. The chain uses TRBV10-3 and TRBJ2-4; TRBD1 or TRBD2 may be the D gene (6 bases each). Germline assignment: CDR1 ENHRY and CDR2 SYGVKD. The CDR3 is 12 amino acids. The CDR3: CASGDWGDTLYF. The CDR3 DNA sequence: TGTGCCAGCGGGGACTGGGGGGACACCTTGTACTTT.

This clonotype was seen at least ten times. The gene calls are TRBV5-6 and TRBJ2-1; the D gene is possibly TRBD1 (5 bases). The CDR3 runs to 13 residues. The germline gives CDR1 SGHDT, CDR2 YYEEEE. Between the trimmed V and J ends, which lost 2 bases and 5 bases, there was a span of 8 bases. The CDR3 DNA follows: TGTGCCAGCAGCTTCCTGGGGCACAATGAGCAGTTCTTC. This encodes CASSFLGHNEQFF.

Many counts were recorded for this clonotype. The genes are TRBV7-2 and TRBJ2-7, with D possibly being TRBD2 (6 bases). This CDR3 is built from 14 residues. The germline CDR1 and CDR2 sequences are SGHTA and FQGNSA. V dropped 5 bases and J dropped 2 bases, with 13 bases sitting between them. The CDR3 nucleotides read TGTGCCAGCAGCCCAGGGACTGCAACCTACGAGCAGTACTTC. Amino acid sequence: CASSPGTATYEQYF.

Ten or more counts support this clonotype. This chain links TRBV3-1 with TRBJ2-1, with unresolved D. Per germline, CDR1 LGHDT and CDR2 YNNKEL (reference sequence). V was clipped by 4 bases and J by 4 bases, with 17 bases between them. This CDR3 comprises 16 residues. The CDR3 DNA reads as TGTGCCAGCAGCCCTGGGGATGGTCAGAGTTACAATGAGCAGTTCTTC. Its translation is CASSPGDGQSYNEQFF.

This clonotype qualifies as medium-sized (0.01 to 0.1%). Germline and junction disagree at one end, which may indicate a read error. V and J are TRBV6-6 and TRBJ2-4; D may be TRBD2 (5 bases). The germline CDR1 and CDR2 sequences are MNHNY and SVGAGI (reference sequence). The length of the CDR3 is 13 residues. CDR3 region: CASGDTSQNTLYF. As DNA, the CDR3 is TGTGCCAGCGGTGACACTAGTCAAAACACCTTGTACTTT.

This clonotype was detected a few times. CDR3 coding DNA: TGTGCCAGCAGCTTGGCGATGGATAGGCCCCAAGAGACCCAGTACTTC. Its translation is CASSLAMDRPQETQYF. The chain couples TRBV5-4 to TRBJ2-5, with D uncertain. The CDR3 is 16 residues long. Germline lookup yields CDR1 SGHNT and CDR2 YYREEE (reference sequence). V lost 0 bases and J 1 base, leaving 13 bases between the germline ends.

This clonotype was seen repeatedly, ten times or more. This chain joins TRBV19 and TRBJ2-1; 9 bases are shared with TRBD2. The CDR3 is made up of 16 amino acids. Germline CDR1 and CDR2: LNHDA and SQIVND (reference sequence). Trimming at V came to 5 bases and at J to 0 bases, leaving 5 bases not matched to a gene. CDR3 region: CASSPRGGVSYNEQFF. The CDR3 DNA reads as TGTGCCAGTAGTCCCCGCGGGGGGGTCTCCTACAATGAGCAGTTCTTC.

This clonotype was seen many times. This chain links TRBV3-1 with TRBJ1-3, with 7 bases that match TRBD1. Trimming cost V 3 bases and J 3 bases; bases outside gene matches: 11. The V gene's germline CDR1 is LGHDT and CDR2 YNNKEL (reference sequence). This CDR3 has 17 amino acids. CDR3 residues: CASSQDPWTGDGNTIYF. CDR3 coding DNA: TGTGCCAGCAGCCAGGACCCTTGGACAGGCGATGGAAACACCATATATTTT.